This TCR beta chain was sequenced for a study of beta chain features in type 1 diabetes. Study-wide points: Moderate but significant shortening of TCRB CDR3s was recorded in all four CD4+ subsets from Type 1 diabetes patients.

Every isolated RNA sample was fully reverse transcribed, so sequencing captured expressed TCRB transcripts. The table came from immunoSEQ multiplex PCR; TCRdb's copy has only in-frame clones and leaves some out. Found here are 250,000 to 300,000 clones, approximately 25% of them singletons; the top ten hold more than 0.009%. To note about this clone: The antigen remains undetermined.

One heparinised blood draw, averaging roughly 120 mL, came from each donor. Trimming removed 5 bases from V and 0 bases from J; junction bases left unmatched: 15. Germline CDR1 reads LNHDA; CDR2 reads SQIVND (reference sequence). This CDR3 spans 19 amino acids. Sequencing used naive CD4+ T cells from blood. This TCR came from a woman in her twenties or thirties with type 1 diabetes. The chain combines TRBV19 with TRBJ2-2; 7 bases are a match to TRBD1. CDR3 sequence (DNA): TGTGCCAGTAGTGCCCTCGAGAGGGGGCCCTACGCGAACACCGGGGAGCTGTTTTTT. Its protein product is CASSALERGPYANTGELFF.